This TCR beta chain was sequenced for a study of CD8 T cells in Susac syndrome. This clonotype has just one count. Roughly 0.45 to 1 ug RNA was reverse transcribed with random hexamers. Via MiXCR, TCRdb re-called the immunoSEQ multiplex PCR reads, giving one row per CDR3 protein. This repertoire shows some 210,000 distinct CDR3 sequences, about 94% found once; its top ten account for about 0.15%. This CDR3 region has 12 residues. Germline V CDR1 and CDR2: SQVTM, ANQGSEA. The germline V and J ends were trimmed by 0 bases and 4 bases, with 4 bases remaining between them. The sequence was collected from a human donor with Susac syndrome. The rearrangement joins TRBV29-1 to TRBJ1-3, with D uncertain. The sample comprised CD4+ T cells from PBMCs. CDR3 protein: CSVEDNGNTIYF. For the CDR3, the DNA is TGCAGCGTTGAAGATAACGGAAACACCATATATTTT.